This T cell receptor beta chain derives from a study of blood T cell repertoires in COVID-19. Repertoires were generated with immunoSEQ multiplex PCR, while TCRdb's copy carries only in-frame clones and drops some. There are about 200,000 clones in the sample; 82% occur only once, and 8% to 10% lies in the top ten. This CDR3 is built from 14 residues. V lost 2 bases to trimming and J lost 3 bases, with 11 bases between them. The germline V gene encodes CDR1 SGHTS and CDR2 YDEGEE. This TCR was sampled from a woman aged 80 or older with COVID-19, enrolled during active disease. This chain links TRBV5-8 with TRBJ1-2, with D tentatively TRBD1 (6 bases). The sample comprised peripheral blood. CDR3 bases: TGTGCCAGCAGCTTCACAGGGAGGGACTATGGCTACACCTTC. This gives the protein CASSFTGRDYGYTF.